Following are 7 T cell receptor beta chains from one sample sequenced in a study of blood T cells in healthy people across ages (dated by TCRdb to 2013 to 2016). Library creation used 5' RACE. Sequencing was carried out with an Illumina HiSeq 2500. A second PCR of about 7 to 12 cycles was run with a J-beta primer mix and a sample-barcoded 5' primer. In TCRdb, the public reads were trimmed at Q25 with fastp and aligned with MiXCR, with productive beta chains retained. Identical CDR3 protein sequences are pooled into one entry, listed with their most common genes and DNA. This sample is represented by 2 million or so distinct CDR3 sequences; 40% to 55% of them were singletons. In total, the top ten clones hold roughly 2% of the sample. Material: blood. These receptors all come from a woman in her thirties or forties in good health.

V and J are TRBV2 and TRBJ2-3; 9 nucleotides align to TRBD2. V lost 2 bases to trimming and J lost 5 bases; unmatched junction nucleotides: 5. The CDR3 sequence is 15 residues long. CDR1 is SNHLY and CDR2 is FYNNEI in the germline V gene. The CDR3 loop reads CASSEPGLALDTQYF. The CDR3 region has the DNA TGTGCCAGCAGTGAACCGGGACTAGCTTTAGATACGCAGTATTTT.

The CDR3 nucleotides are TGCAGTGCTATAACCAGGGCCTATAATTCACCCCTCCACTTT. Encoded protein: CSAITRAYNSPLHF. The rearrangement joins TRBV20-1 to TRBJ1-6; possible D gene TRBD1, 5 bases. Trimming pared 4 bases from V and 2 bases from J, leaving 9 bases between. CDR3 size: 14 residues. Looked up from germline, CDR1 is DFQATT and CDR2 is SNEGSKA (reference sequence).

V and J are TRBV29-1 and TRBJ2-3, with 15 bases that match TRBD2. Germline-derived CDR1 and CDR2 are SQVTM and ANQGSEA. CDR3 length equals 17 residues. J was trimmed by 1 base and V by 3 bases; bases with no gene match: 5. CDR3 DNA sequence: TGCAGCGTTGATGGACTAGCGGGGGGGCAGGGCACAGATACGCAGTATTTT. This sequence encodes CSVDGLAGGQGTDTQYF.

The V call is TRBV20-1, the J call TRBJ2-5; D possibly corresponds to TRBD2 (5 bases). In germline, CDR1 is DFQATT, CDR2 SNEGSKA (reference sequence). The CDR3 totals 12 residues. V was clipped by 4 bases and J by 4 bases, with 10 bases between them. DNA for the CDR3: TGCAGTGCTAATAGCGTGCGAGAGACCCAGTACTTC. Its translation: CSANSVRETQYF.

This clonotype was seen a handful of times. The rearrangement links TRBV11-2 to TRBJ2-3; no definite D call. This CDR3 is 12 amino acids long. Germline V gene data show CDR1 as SGHAT and CDR2 as FQNNGV. Trimming took off 5 bases at V and 6 bases at J, with 9 bases between the two ends. The CDR3 spells CASSPPEDTQYF. In DNA form, the CDR3 reads TGTGCCAGCAGCCCCCCCGAGGATACGCAGTATTTT.

The chain recombines TRBV28 with TRBJ2-5, with TRBD1 matching 8 bases. The CDR3 contains 15 residues. The germline V gene encodes CDR1 MDHEN and CDR2 SYDVKM. Germline trimming cut 2 bases from V and 3 bases from J; bases unmatched to any gene: 5. CDR3 in DNA: TGTGCCAGCAGTTTACGACAGGGGCTAAAAGAGACCCAGTACTTC. It yields the protein CASSLRQGLKETQYF.

This rearrangement joins TRBV3-1 to TRBJ1-4, with D uncertain. The V gene lost 4 bases and the J gene lost 8 bases, with 17 bases spanning the gap. In germline, CDR1 is LGHDT, CDR2 YNNKEL (reference sequence). The length of the CDR3 is 15 residues. CDR3 in amino acids: CASSRSDRLGEKLFF. The CDR3 DNA reads as TGTGCCAGCAGCCGCTCGGACCGTCTTGGGGAAAAACTGTTTTTT.